There are many counts of the clone carrying this T cell receptor beta chain. As yet, its antigen is unknown. The method for making cDNA was 5'RACE, and it used 10-nucleotide random UMIs. TCRdb passed the 5' RACE reads through MiXCR, listing each CDR3 protein once. The sample has around 44,000 distinct CDR3 sequences, 2.5% seen once; the top ten hold approximately 12%. Trimming pared 5 bases from V and 4 bases from J, leaving 12 bases between. There are 12 residues in the CDR3. Germline CDR1 is SQVTM and CDR2 is ANQGSEA. The record originates from a study of neurological immune-mediated disorders. Study-wide points: The repertoires of 18 of 34 multiple sclerosis patients fell into one related-CDR3 cluster (a possible signature) under phylogenetic grouping.

Sequencing was done on a sample of PBMCs. The V call is TRBV29-1, the J call TRBJ2-7; TRBD2 is a possible D gene (5 bases). This sequence originates from a man aged 30 to 45 with multiple sclerosis. The CDR3 protein is CSVYTGEYEQYF. CDR3 sequence (DNA): TGCAGCGTTTACACCGGGGAGTACGAGCAGTACTTC.